What follows are 10 T cell receptor beta chains derived from one specimen sequenced in a study of blood T cell repertoires in COVID-19. TCRdb keeps only in-frame clones here, not all; method: immunoSEQ multiplex PCR. Among about 39,000 clones listed, 86% were seen once. Material: peripheral blood. Receptor source: a man aged 70 or older with acute or convalescent COVID-19.

This clone turned up a few times. Other DNA sequences in the same sample also yield this CDR3. This chain joins TRBV2 and TRBJ1-2; no clear D gene. CDR3 length equals 13 residues. V lost 4 bases, J lost 0 bases, and 6 bases lay in between. Per germline, CDR1 SNHLY and CDR2 FYNNEI. The CDR3 DNA reads as TGTGCCAGCAGTGGACAAGCTAACTATGGCTACACCTTC. This codes for CASSGQANYGYTF.

The chain carries TRBV5-1 and TRBJ2-1; 9 bases agree with TRBD1. The CDR3 runs 16 residues. The germline CDR1 and CDR2 sequences are SGHRS and YFSETQ. With 0 bases clipped from V and 8 bases from J, the junction kept 9 bases outside the gene matches. CDR3 amino acids: CASSLAPGQGGDEQFF. CDR3 nucleotides: TGCGCCAGCAGCTTGGCTCCGGGACAGGGAGGCGATGAGCAGTTCTTC.

This chain links TRBV24-1 with TRBJ1-1; 8 positions match TRBD1. Germline V gives CDR1 KGHDR, CDR2 SFDVKD. The ends lost 4 bases at V and 10 bases at J; junction bases unmatched: 4. The CDR3 is 12 residues long. The CDR3 region has the DNA TGTGCCACCAGTGACACCAGGGGGCGAGCTTTCTTT. As protein: CATSDTRGRAFF.

By share, this clone ranks as medium-sized. The chain is built from TRBV4-3 and TRBJ2-1, with 12 bases matching TRBD2. CDR3 length equals 19 residues. The germline gives CDR1 LGHNA, CDR2 YSLEER. V was pared by 1 base and J by 1 base, with 8 bases of the junction left unmatched. CDR3 loop: CASSQGRLAGAGSYNEQFF. The CDR3, as DNA: TGCGCCAGCAGCCAAGGACGACTAGCGGGAGCCGGATCCTACAATGAGCAGTTCTTC.

The rearrangement links TRBV7-9 to TRBJ2-2; 7 bases fit TRBD2. CDR1 SEHNR and CDR2 FQNEAQ come from the germline V gene (reference sequence). V was pared by 5 bases and J by 7 bases, with 7 bases of the junction left unmatched. The CDR3 length is 14 residues. The CDR3 DNA follows: TGTGCCAGCAGCCTGACTAGCTCTGGCGGGGAGCTGTTTTTT. Translation gives CASSLTSSGGELFF.

The chain combines TRBV30 with TRBJ1-4; 7 nucleotides agree with TRBD1. V dropped 7 bases and J dropped 3; count of bases not matched to a gene: 8. The CDR3 spans 14 residues. Germline CDR1 and CDR2: GTSNPN and SVGIG (reference sequence). The CDR3 spells CASSGTVSNEKLFF. The CDR3 DNA follows: TGTGCCTCCTCAGGGACAGTCTCTAATGAAAAACTGTTTTTT.

The chain joins TRBV10-3 to TRBJ1-3, with 8 bases that match TRBD1. This CDR3 region has 15 residues. Per the germline V gene, CDR1 is ENHRY and CDR2 is SYGVKD. The trim removed 4 bases at V and 4 bases at J, leaving 6 bases unmatched. CDR3 sequence: CAISGVAGGGNTIYF. CDR3 DNA: TGTGCCATCAGTGGGGTTGCAGGGGGCGGAAACACCATATATTTT.

A single count supports this clone. The genes are TRBV20-1 and TRBJ1-3; D remains unclear. The CDR3 has 11 amino acids. Germline V CDR1 and CDR2: DFQATT, SNEGSKA (reference sequence). V was cut by 0 bases and J by 7 bases, with 4 bases left in between. CDR3 region: CSAREQNTIYF. In DNA, the CDR3 is TGCAGTGCTAGAGAGCAGAACACCATATATTTT.

The chain recombines TRBV28 with TRBJ1-2, with a possible D match to TRBD1 (6 bases). Trimming left V 6 bases short and J 4 bases short, with 15 bases between. The CDR3 sequence is 14 residues long. CDR1 and CDR2 from the germline V gene are MDHEN and SYDVKM. DNA for the CDR3: TGTGCCAGCAGGACGGACAGCCTTGGCTATGGCTACACCTTC. Residues: CASRTDSLGYGYTF.

This clone turned up a few times. V gene TRBV19 combines with J gene TRBJ1-2; the D is unclear. CDR3 size: 13 residues. V was cut by 5 bases and J by 5 bases, with 12 bases left in between. Germline V gives CDR1 LNHDA, CDR2 SQIVND (reference sequence). This chain's CDR3 is CASSAGTLYGYTF. CDR3 coding DNA: TGTGCCAGTAGTGCGGGCACCCTTTATGGCTACACCTTC. Based on the CDR3 plus reference TRBV19 and TRBJ1-2, the full variable domain is DGGITQSPKYLFRKEGQNVTLSCEQNLNHDAMYWYRQDPGQGLRLIYYSQIVNDFQKGDIAEGYSVSREKKESFPLTVTSAQKNPTAFYLCASSAGTLYGYTFGSGTRLTVV.